Shown below are 12 T cell receptor beta chains from a single sample sequenced in a study of T cells in Graves' hyperthyroidism and ophthalmopathy. Amplification of TCR beta CDR3 regions was performed using RNA transcripts as template. The TCR CDR3 first-round RT-PCR relied on the HTBI primer set. TCRdb reprocessed the multiplex PCR reads via MiXCR and lists one record per CDR3 protein. Of 300,000 to 500,000 distinct CDR3 sequences in the sample, around an eighth were seen once. Sequencing used blood. Source of these receptors: a man between 45 and 60 years old with Graves' ophthalmopathy.

In this sample, this clonotype turned up many times. The chain carries TRBV11-1 and TRBJ2-1; no reliable D call. The V gene's germline CDR1 is SGHAT and CDR2 FQDESV (reference sequence). This CDR3 contains 13 residues. Trimming shortened V by 1 base and J by 4 bases, and 5 bases separated the two germline ends. CDR3 in amino acids: CASSLEVYNEQFF. The CDR3, as DNA: TGTGCCAGCAGCTTAGAGGTGTACAATGAGCAGTTCTTC.

This clonotype was seen many times. This chain links TRBV7-9 with TRBJ2-7; TRBD2 matches 8 bases. The CDR3 runs 15 residues. CDR1 and CDR2 (germline): SEHNR, FQNEAQ (reference sequence). Trimming removed 5 bases from V and 2 bases from J; junction bases left unmatched: 8. CDR3 nucleotide sequence: TGTGCCAGCAGCCCTCCGGGAGGGGAGGCCTACGAGCAGTACTTC. Translation: CASSPPGGEAYEQYF.

The chain is built from TRBV7-6 and TRBJ1-6; TRBD1 matches 8 bases. Trimming took 6 bases from V and 5 from J; bases not matched to a gene: 3. Germline CDR1 and CDR2: SGHVS and FNYEAQ. The CDR3 spans 14 residues. CDR3 DNA: TGTGCCAGCAGGGAGGGACAGGATAATTCACCCCTCCACTTT. Translated, it gives CASREGQDNSPLHF.

This clonotype was recorded a few times. This chain uses TRBV5-1 with TRBJ1-1; 7 bases match TRBD1. The CDR3 totals 15 residues. Germline loops: CDR1 SGHRS, CDR2 YFSETQ. V was clipped by 4 bases and J by 4 bases; unmatched bases: 10. CDR3 bases: TGCGCCAGCAGCCAATCGACAGGGTGGGCCACTGAAGCTTTCTTT. This gives the protein CASSQSTGWATEAFF.

V and J are TRBV29-1 and TRBJ2-2; a weak D match, TRBD2 (6 bases). V was clipped by 6 bases and J by 0 bases, with 14 bases between them. The germline V gene encodes CDR1 SQVTM and CDR2 ANQGSEA. This CDR3 is 15 amino acids long. CDR3 bases: TGCAGCGTGGATACCGGGGGTTCGAACACCGGGGAGCTGTTTTTT. Translating it yields CSVDTGGSNTGELFF.

This clonotype turned up a few times. The gene calls are TRBV18 and TRBJ2-7; no clear D gene. CDR1 and CDR2 from the germline V gene are KGHSH and LQKENI. The CDR3 sequence is 13 residues long. V shed 6 bases and J shed 1 base, with 10 bases lying between them. The CDR3 DNA reads as TGTGCCAGCTCTGAGGCGCGATCCTACGAGCAGTACTTC. It encodes CASSEARSYEQYF.

The table lists this clonotype with many counts. The chain couples TRBV3-1 to TRBJ2-1; TRBD1 agrees at 7 bases. The J segment lost 10 bases and the V segment lost 3 bases, leaving 6 bases of the junction unmatched. CDR3 length equals 13 residues. Per the germline V gene, CDR1 is LGHDT and CDR2 is YNNKEL (reference sequence). The CDR3 DNA reads TGTGCCAGCAGCCACCTACAGGGGCGGGAGCAGTTCTTC. This sequence encodes CASSHLQGREQFF.

This clonotype was seen a handful of times. The rearrangement uses TRBV2 and TRBJ1-2, with a weak D call TRBD1 (6 bases). Trimming removed 6 bases at V and 7 bases at J, with 21 bases between. This CDR3 spans 15 amino acids. Germline V gene lookup returns CDR1 SNHLY and CDR2 FYNNEI. CDR3 coding DNA: TGTGCCAGCAGCTCCCTCGGGAGGGGGGAGTCTGGCTACACCTTC. It translates to CASSSLGRGESGYTF.

This clonotype has ten or more counts. The chain recombines TRBV2 with TRBJ2-3; 7 nucleotides match TRBD2. From germline, CDR1 is SNHLY and CDR2 FYNNEI. The V and J ends lost 7 bases and 3 bases, in that order; junction bases with no gene match: 10. The CDR3 runs to 15 residues. The CDR3 nucleotides are TGTGCCAGCAACGGGGCGGGAGAGTTTACAGATACGCAGTATTTT. Translated: CASNGAGEFTDTQYF.

This clonotype has a count of ten or more. The CDR3 spells CASSRPPPSPDTQYF. CDR3 nucleotides: TGTGCCAGCAGCCGACCCCCCCCCAGCCCCGATACGCAGTATTTT. The genes are TRBV7-9 and TRBJ2-3; D is uncertain. CDR3 length equals 15 residues. V lost 5 bases, J lost 6 bases, and 18 bases lay in between. Per the germline V gene, CDR1 is SEHNR and CDR2 is FQNEAQ (reference sequence). Based on the CDR3 plus reference TRBV7-9 and TRBJ2-3, the full variable domain is DTGVSQNPRHKITKRGQNVTFRCDPISEHNRLYWYRQTLGQGPEFLTYFQNEAQLEKSRLLSDRFSAERPKGSFSTLEIQRTEQGDSAMYLCASSRPPPSPDTQYFGPGTRLTVL.

This clonotype was detected only a few times. The rearrangement uses TRBV5-1 and TRBJ2-5; D is undetermined. The CDR3 spans 12 residues. Trimming removed 4 bases at V and 6 bases at J, with 10 bases between. Germline CDR1 is SGHRS and CDR2 is YFSETQ. The CDR3 coding sequence is TGCGCCAGCAGCCTCGATATGAAGACCCAGTACTTC. This codes for CASSLDMKTQYF.

The V call is TRBV27, the J call TRBJ2-7; 7 positions agree with TRBD1. V lost 4 bases to trimming and J lost 2 bases; unmatched junction nucleotides: 8. The CDR3 loop spans 15 amino acids. Per germline, CDR1 MNHEY and CDR2 SMNVEV (reference sequence). CDR3 DNA sequence: TGTGCCAGCAGTTCAAAAGGACAGGACACCTACGAGCAGTACTTC. This gives the protein CASSSKGQDTYEQYF.